Listed here is a single T cell receptor (beta chain). Its antigen remains undetermined. No per-base quality is available; no much larger clone lies one base away. The CDR3, cysteine through phenylalanine, is 17 amino acids long. Only the CDR3 part of the read is kept: 51 bases, read in frame from the first base. CDR1 and CDR2 (MGHDK, SYGVNS) derive from the germline V gene. Compared with germline, V lacks 3 bases and J lacks 4 bases; bases without a gene match: 12. The source of the sample is a study of T cells in Graves' hyperthyroidism and ophthalmopathy (dated by TCRdb to between 2019 and 2020). Regarding the study in general: Peripheral blood was sampled at the time of initial diagnosis, prior to any treatment. An independent validation cohort of fewer than 20 hyperthyroidism patients and approximately 17 patients who later progressed to ophthalmopathy tested prospective prediction of ophthalmopathy. According to the paper, TCR Vbeta CDR3 sequencing was carried out on over 130 peripheral blood samples, which came from about 45 ophthalmopathy, around 74 hyperthyroidism and roughly 17 progressor patients. After blood sampling, hyperthyroidism patients were treated with methimazole at a starting dose of 30 mg daily, and ophthalmopathy patients were treated with high-dose intravenous methylprednisolone. In more than 5 Graves' hyperthyroidism patients, the study also compared T-cell repertoires from thyroid tissue with T-cell repertoires from blood. The roughly 100 discovery patients were divided at random into training and test sets in a 7:3 ratio. A discovery cohort of roughly 100 patients, 43 with Graves' ophthalmopathy and approximately 57 with stable Graves' hyperthyroidism, was used to find distinguishing TCR V-J signatures. What the work shows at the level of the full study, not this receptor alone: Ophthalmopathy was separated from stable hyperthyroidism by a 13 V-J signature model, with around 90% sensitivity and approximately 81% specificity obtained in cross-validation and 80%/75% obtained in testing. Sample size was not statistically predetermined, and investigators were not blinded to group allocation. Blood samples also contained most of the expanded thyroid clonotypes (frequency above 0.001), which suggests that blood repertoires may reflect thyroid immune responses. In validation, the model predicted progression to ophthalmopathy with 60% to 71% sensitivity and approximately 78% specificity, a median of 6.5 months before onset.

TCR beta CDR3 regions were amplified from RNA transcripts. A first-round RT-PCR of the TCR CDR3 used the HTBI primer set with the Qiagen OneStep RT-PCR kit. Libraries were constructed in a second round of multiplex PCR, after which size selection and purification were carried out. Paired-end sequencing of the libraries was performed with 100 bp reads on an Illumina HiSeq2000. Processing in the source paper ran as follows. SOAPnuke was used to process the raw data, removing reads that contained adapters or uncalled bases, had a mean Phred below 15, or lacked an exact match to the constant primer or identifier. COPE v1.2.5 was used to merge the high-quality paired reads, and each unique nucleotide sequence was defined as a clonotype. MiTCR v1.1 was used to align clonotypes to the IMGT TRBV, TRBD and TRBJ reference segments. The analysis included only V-J combinations with a frequency above 0.0001, which together covered 99.2% of the repertoires. The TCS score was defined as the ratio of F50 (clonal expansion) to E x V (chaos), calculated using BLOSUM62-based TCRdist between CDR3 peptides within each V-J. Welch's t-statistics and random forest reduced fewer than 550 V-J features to 13, which were used in a naive Bayes classifier (R e1071). Using fastp trimming at Q25 and MiXCR clonotype assembly, TCRdb reanalyzed the public sequencing data and kept in-frame beta chains. Each record represents a unique CDR3 protein, reported with the most common genes and DNA among its rows. TCRdb, rather than the study authors, made the V and J calls. This sample lists roughly 290,000 distinct CDR3 sequences; approximately 13% were detected once. Jointly, the top ten make up roughly 7.7% of the sample.

Stable Graves' hyperthyroidism was defined as no progression to ophthalmopathy during 18 months of follow-up. Hyperthyroidism patients were aged 18 to 65 years and newly diagnosed, with disease duration of less than 2 months. Any patient with an uncontrolled infection, another autoimmune disease, pregnancy or lactation was excluded. Diagnoses relied on clinical symptoms, serum thyroxine and TRAb, thyroid ultrasound and orbital computed tomography. PBMCs were separated from roughly 10 ml of fresh peripheral blood using Ficoll-Paque density gradient centrifugation. Total RNA was extracted using Trizol reagent, and RNA quality was assessed on an Agilent 2100 Bioanalyzer.

This receptor was obtained from a woman aged 40 to 50 with Graves' hyperthyroidism. Sequencing was performed on blood. The V and J genes are TRBV25-1 and TRBJ2-1; 7 junctional bases match TRBD1. The nucleotide sequence reads TGTGCCAGCAGTGATCCCACCGGGACAGTCAGGTACAATGAGCAGTTCTTC. Its protein reads: CASSDPTGTVRYNEQFF.